This TCR beta chain derives from a study of pediatric ulcerative colitis. V was trimmed by 3 bases and J by 3 bases, leaving 14 bases between them. Germline V gene sequence: CDR1 GTSNPN, CDR2 SVGIG (reference sequence). There are 15 residues in the CDR3. The table came from immunoSEQ multiplex PCR; TCRdb's copy has only in-frame clones and leaves some out. The profile shows about 64,000 clones, 77% of them singletons. The diagnostic colonoscopy in ulcerative colitis patients preceded any immunosuppressive treatment. This clone was seen a handful of times. Its antigen is as yet unknown. The study, taken as a whole, reports: In rectum, acute severe colitis had expanded clones and less diversity. Two rectal clonotypes were found only in ulcerative colitis patients, all of them.

The V call is TRBV30, the J call TRBJ2-2, with a possible D match to TRBD2 (6 bases). The sample was blood. The source is a boy younger than 18 with moderate ulcerative colitis. CDR3 DNA: TGTGCCTGGAGCTTAACTAGCTCCTACACCGGGGAGCTGTTTTTT. Protein: CAWSLTSSYTGELFF.